This T cell receptor (beta chain) was sequenced for a study of cytomegalovirus exposure and HLA in healthy donors. Looked up from germline, CDR1 is MNHEY and CDR2 is SVGAGI. The V and J ends lost 6 bases and 10 bases respectively, with 15 bases between them. This CDR3 region has 13 residues. Primers for the PCR totalled 60 Vbeta and 13 Jbeta. Here immunoSEQ multiplex PCR was the method, and the copy in TCRdb shows in-frame clones only, minus some. The data contain 120,000 to 150,000 clones, 73% of them singletons. The study's findings and limits: A missense DCLRE1C variant was associated with V- and J-gene trimming of TCR beta chains in a later analysis, and an independent cohort replicated the association.

To note about this clone: The antigen remains undetermined.

The receptor's source is a young woman in good health and CMV-seronegative. Sequenced sample: PBMCs. J is TRBJ1-4 and V is TRBV6-5; a weak D match, TRBD1 (5 bases). The CDR3 protein is CASSQGLEGKLFF. In nucleotides, the CDR3 is TGTGCCAGCAGCCAGGGTCTGGAGGGAAAACTGTTTTTT.